This entry is about one T cell receptor beta chain. Its antigen is undetermined. PCR involved 60 Vbeta and 13 Jbeta primers. The assay was immunoSEQ multiplex PCR, and TCRdb's table has in-frame clones only and misses some. The profile shows 120,000 or so clones, approximately 77% of them singletons. The data originate from a study of cytomegalovirus exposure and HLA in healthy donors. Looking at the study overall: Samples from HLA-typed donors yielded 85 million to 95 million unique TCRs in an early data release.

With 4 bases removed from V and 2 bases from J, the gap between germline ends came to 3 bases. CDR1 is SGHRS, CDR2 YFSETQ, per germline. The CDR3 is 11 amino acids. Study findings and constraints: In most subjects, TCR beta sequences reportedly gave accurate predictions of HLA-A and HLA-B alleles. The authors considered a cluster of highly shared sequence variants likely to be a sequencing artifact. Upon later analysis, TCR association rates were observed to vary by HLA locus, being highest for DRB1 and lowest for HLA-C.

This chain joins TRBV5-1 and TRBJ2-5, with D unclear. Sequenced sample: PBMCs. The source of this sequence is a young man in good health and CMV-seronegative. The CDR3 loop is CASSVQETQYF. CDR3 in DNA: TGCGCCAGCAGCGTACAAGAGACCCAGTACTTC. Full variable domain (remainder filled in from reference TRBV5-1 and TRBJ2-5): KAGVTQTPRYLIKTRGQQVTLSCSPISGHRSVSWYQQTPGQGLQFLFEYFSETQRNKGNFPGRFSGRQFSNSRSEMNVSTLELGDSALYLCASSVQETQYFGPGTRLLVL.